The clone carrying this T cell receptor (beta chain) has at least ten counts. What it binds is unknown. V was pared by 5 bases and J by 1 base, with 10 bases of the junction left unmatched. Germline values: CDR1 MDHEN, CDR2 SYDVKM. The CDR3 extends over 18 amino acids. TCR beta CDR3 sequences were amplified from RNA transcripts. TCR CDR3 underwent first-round RT-PCR with the HTBI primer set. TCRdb itself ran the multiplex PCR reads through MiXCR, one entry per CDR3 protein. The sample holds more than 350,000 distinct CDR3 sequences; roughly 15% are singletons and the top ten take about 20%. The data were obtained in a study of T cells in Graves' hyperthyroidism and ophthalmopathy. Study findings and constraints: Blood also contained most expanded thyroid clonotypes above 0.001.

Uncontrolled infection, other autoimmune disease, pregnancy or lactation excluded patients. PBMCs were derived from roughly 10 ml fresh peripheral blood. This TCR came from a woman aged 55 to 70 with Graves' ophthalmopathy. V and J are TRBV28 and TRBJ2-3, with TRBD2 matching over 12 bases. The sequencing sample was made of blood. CDR3 in amino acids: CASSINRLAGDGTDTQYF. As DNA, the CDR3 is TGTGCCAGCAGTATCAACCGACTAGCGGGAGATGGCACAGATACGCAGTATTTT.